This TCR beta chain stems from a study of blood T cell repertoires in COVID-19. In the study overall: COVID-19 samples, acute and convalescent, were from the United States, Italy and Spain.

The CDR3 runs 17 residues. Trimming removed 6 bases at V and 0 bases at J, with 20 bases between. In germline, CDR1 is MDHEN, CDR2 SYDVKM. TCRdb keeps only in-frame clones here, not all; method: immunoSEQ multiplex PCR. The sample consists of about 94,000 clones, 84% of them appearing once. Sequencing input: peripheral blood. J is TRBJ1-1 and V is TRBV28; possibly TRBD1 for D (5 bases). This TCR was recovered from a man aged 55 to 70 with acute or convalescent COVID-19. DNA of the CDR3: TGTGCCAGCAGCTCGGTAAATGAGGGGACTATGAACACTGAAGCTTTCTTT. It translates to CASSSVNEGTMNTEAFF.